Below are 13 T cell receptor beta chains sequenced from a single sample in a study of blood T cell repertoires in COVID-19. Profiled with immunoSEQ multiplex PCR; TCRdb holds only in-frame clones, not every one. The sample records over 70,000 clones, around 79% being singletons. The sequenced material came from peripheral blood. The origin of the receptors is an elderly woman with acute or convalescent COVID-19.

The CDR3 coding sequence is TGTGCCAGTAGTATAGTTGGGGGCACGGCTGAAGCTTTCTTT. Encoded protein: CASSIVGGTAEAFF. This rearrangement joins TRBV19 to TRBJ1-1; TRBD1 might be the D (6 bases). Trimming shortened V by 1 base and J by 6 bases, and 12 bases separated the two germline ends. The CDR3 is made up of 14 amino acids. The germline CDR1 and CDR2 sequences are LNHDA and SQIVND (reference sequence). The full variable domain, in which reference TRBV19 and TRBJ1-1 provide the parts outside the CDR3, is DGGITQSPKYLFRKEGQNVTLSCEQNLNHDAMYWYRQDPGQGLRLIYYSQIVNDFQKGDIAEGYSVSREKKESFPLTVTSAQKNPTAFYLCASSIVGGTAEAFFGQGTRLTVV.

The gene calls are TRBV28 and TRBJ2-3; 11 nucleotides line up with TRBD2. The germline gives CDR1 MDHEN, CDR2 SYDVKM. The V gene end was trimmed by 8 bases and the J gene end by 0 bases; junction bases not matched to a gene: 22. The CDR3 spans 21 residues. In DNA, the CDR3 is TGTGCCAGCCGACAGGGGGTAGTAGGGGTAGCGGGAGGGCTTAGCACAGATACGCAGTATTTT. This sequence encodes CASRQGVVGVAGGLSTDTQYF.

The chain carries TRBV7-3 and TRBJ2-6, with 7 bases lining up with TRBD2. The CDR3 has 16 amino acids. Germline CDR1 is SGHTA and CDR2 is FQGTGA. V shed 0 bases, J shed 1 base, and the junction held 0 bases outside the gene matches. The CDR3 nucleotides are TGTGCCAGCAGCTTAACGGGAGGGTCTGGGGCCAACGTCCTGACTTTC. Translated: CASSLTGGSGANVLTF.

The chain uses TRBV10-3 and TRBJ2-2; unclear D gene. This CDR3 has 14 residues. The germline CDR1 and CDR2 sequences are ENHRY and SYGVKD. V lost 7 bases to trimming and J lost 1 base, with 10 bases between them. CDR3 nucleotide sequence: TGTGCCATCACTCCAGAAAAGAACACCGGGGAGCTGTTTTTT. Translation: CAITPEKNTGELFF.

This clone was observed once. The DNA of the CDR3 is TGTGCCAGCAGTTCCGGGATCAAGGAGACCCAGTACTTC. It encodes CASSSGIKETQYF. The J gene is TRBJ2-5, the V gene TRBV6-5; weak D call: TRBD2 (5 bases). V gave up 4 bases and J gave up 5 bases, with 11 bases separating them. Per the germline V gene, CDR1 is MNHEY and CDR2 is SVGAGI. CDR3 length: 13 residues.

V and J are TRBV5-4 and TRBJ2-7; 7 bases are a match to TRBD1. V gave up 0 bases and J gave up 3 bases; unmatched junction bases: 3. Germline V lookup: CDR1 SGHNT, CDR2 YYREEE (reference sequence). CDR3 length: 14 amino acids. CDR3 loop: CASSLAQGVYEQYF. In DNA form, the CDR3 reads TGTGCCAGCAGCTTGGCTCAGGGGGTCTACGAGCAGTACTTC.

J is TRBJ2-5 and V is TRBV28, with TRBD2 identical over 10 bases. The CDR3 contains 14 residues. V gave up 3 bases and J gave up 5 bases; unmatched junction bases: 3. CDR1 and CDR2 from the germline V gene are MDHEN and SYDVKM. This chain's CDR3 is CASSLPSGSETQYF. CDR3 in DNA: TGTGCCAGCAGTTTGCCTAGCGGGAGTGAGACCCAGTACTTC.

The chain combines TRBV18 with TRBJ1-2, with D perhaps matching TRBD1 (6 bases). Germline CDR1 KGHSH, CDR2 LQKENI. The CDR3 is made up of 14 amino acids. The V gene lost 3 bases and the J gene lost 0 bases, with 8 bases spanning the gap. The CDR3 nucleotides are TGTGCCAGCTCACCGACAGGATCTAACTATGGCTACACCTTC. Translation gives CASSPTGSNYGYTF.

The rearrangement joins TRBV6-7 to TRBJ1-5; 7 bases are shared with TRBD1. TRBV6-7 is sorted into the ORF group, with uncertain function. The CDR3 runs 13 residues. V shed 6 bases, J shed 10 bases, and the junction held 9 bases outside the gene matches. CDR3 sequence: CASSHRGGQPQHF. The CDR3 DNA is TGTGCCAGCAGCCATAGAGGGGGCCAACCCCAGCATTTT.

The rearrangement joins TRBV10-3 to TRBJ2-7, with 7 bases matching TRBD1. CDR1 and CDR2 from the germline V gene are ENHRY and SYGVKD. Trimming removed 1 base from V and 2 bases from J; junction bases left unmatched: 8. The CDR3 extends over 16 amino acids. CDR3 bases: TGTGCCATCAGTGAGTTTACAGGGGCCACGGCCTACGAGCAGTACTTC. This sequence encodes CAISEFTGATAYEQYF.

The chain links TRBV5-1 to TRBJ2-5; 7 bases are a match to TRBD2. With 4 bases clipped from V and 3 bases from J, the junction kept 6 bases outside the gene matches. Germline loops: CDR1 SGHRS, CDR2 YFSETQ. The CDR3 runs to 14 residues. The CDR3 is CASSGGVNEETQYF. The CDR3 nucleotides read TGCGCCAGCAGCGGGGGGGTGAATGAAGAGACCCAGTACTTC.

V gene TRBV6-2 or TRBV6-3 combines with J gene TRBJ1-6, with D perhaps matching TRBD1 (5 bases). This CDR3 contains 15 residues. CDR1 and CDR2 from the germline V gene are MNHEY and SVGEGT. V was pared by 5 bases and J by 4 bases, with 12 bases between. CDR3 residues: CASSTAAGYNSPLHF. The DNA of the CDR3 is TGTGCCAGCAGTACCGCTGCAGGGTATAATTCACCCCTCCACTTT.

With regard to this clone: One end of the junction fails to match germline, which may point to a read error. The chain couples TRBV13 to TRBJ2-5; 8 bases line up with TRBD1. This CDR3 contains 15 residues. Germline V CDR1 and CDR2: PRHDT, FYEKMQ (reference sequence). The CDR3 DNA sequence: TGTGCCAGCAGCCTAGGACAGGGCGCCCAAGAGACCCAGTACTTC. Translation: CASSLGQGAQETQYF.